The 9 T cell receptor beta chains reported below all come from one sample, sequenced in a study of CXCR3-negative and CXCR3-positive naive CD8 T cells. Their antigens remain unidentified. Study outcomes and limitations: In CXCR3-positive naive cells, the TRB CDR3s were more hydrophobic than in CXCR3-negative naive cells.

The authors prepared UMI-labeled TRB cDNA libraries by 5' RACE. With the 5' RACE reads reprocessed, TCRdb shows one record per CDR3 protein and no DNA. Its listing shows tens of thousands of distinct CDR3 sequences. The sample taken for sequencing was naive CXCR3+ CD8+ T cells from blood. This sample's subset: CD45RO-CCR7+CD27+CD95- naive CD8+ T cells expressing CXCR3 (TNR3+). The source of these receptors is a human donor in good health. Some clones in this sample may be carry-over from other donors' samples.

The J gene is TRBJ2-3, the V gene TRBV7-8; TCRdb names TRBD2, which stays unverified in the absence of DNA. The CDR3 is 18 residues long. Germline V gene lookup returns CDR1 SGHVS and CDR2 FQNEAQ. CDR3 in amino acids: CASSPGGTAPPPFVTQYF.

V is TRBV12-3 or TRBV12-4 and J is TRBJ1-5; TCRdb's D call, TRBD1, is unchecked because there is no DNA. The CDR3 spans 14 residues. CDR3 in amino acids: CASTMPGGNQPQHF.

The chain's CDR3 is CASSRQSYGYTF. The chain is built from TRBV12-3 or TRBV12-4 and TRBJ1-2; without DNA, the TCRdb call of TRBD1 cannot be checked. The CDR3 is made up of 12 amino acids.

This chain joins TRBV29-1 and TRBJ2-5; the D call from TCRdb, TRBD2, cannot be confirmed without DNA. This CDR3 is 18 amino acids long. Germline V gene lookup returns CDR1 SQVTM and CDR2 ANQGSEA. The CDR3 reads CSVEFPIGLAGDQETQYF.

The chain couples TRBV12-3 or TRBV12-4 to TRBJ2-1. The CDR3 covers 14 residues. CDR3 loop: CASSLALGDNEQFF.

The CDR3 protein is CASSWTGPPYEQYF. The rearrangement joins TRBV5-5 to TRBJ2-7; with no DNA, the TCRdb D assignment of TRBD1 cannot be verified. The CDR3 spans 14 residues. In germline, CDR1 is SGHKS, CDR2 YYEKEE (reference sequence).

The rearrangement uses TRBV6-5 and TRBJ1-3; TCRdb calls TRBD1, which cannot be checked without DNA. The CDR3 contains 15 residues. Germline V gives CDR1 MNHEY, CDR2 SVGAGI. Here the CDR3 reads CASSPGQTSGNTIYF.

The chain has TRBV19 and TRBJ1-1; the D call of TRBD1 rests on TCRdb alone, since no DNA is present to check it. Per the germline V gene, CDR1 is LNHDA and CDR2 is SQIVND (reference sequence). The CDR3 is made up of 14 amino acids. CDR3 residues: CASMPGTGITEAFF. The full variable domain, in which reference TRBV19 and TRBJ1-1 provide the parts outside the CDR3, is DGGITQSPKYLFRKEGQNVTLSCEQNLNHDAMYWYRQDPGQGLRLIYYSQIVNDFQKGDIAEGYSVSREKKESFPLTVTSAQKNPTAFYLCASMPGTGITEAFFGQGTRLTVV.

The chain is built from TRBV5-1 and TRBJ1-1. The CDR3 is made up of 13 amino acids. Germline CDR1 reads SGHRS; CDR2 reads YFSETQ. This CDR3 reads CASSPYLDTEAFF.